The next 3 T cell receptor beta chains were all read from a single sample in a study of cytomegalovirus exposure and HLA in healthy donors. 13 Jbeta primers and 60 Vbeta primers were used for the PCR. Assay used: immunoSEQ multiplex PCR; TCRdb lists only in-frame clones, some missing. The repertoire has some 91,000 clones, approximately 80% of them found once; the top ten carry about 3.5%. Sequencing used PBMCs. Every receptor here comes from a man aged 35 to 55 in good health and CMV-seronegative.

The rearrangement joins TRBV10-3 to TRBJ1-1; TRBD1 matches 7 bases. Germline CDR1 reads ENHRY; CDR2 reads SYGVKD. V lost 6 bases, J lost 4 bases, and 8 bases stayed unmatched. There are 14 residues in the CDR3. The CDR3 bases are TGTGCCATCAGGCCCGGACAGGACGGCACTGAAGCTTTCTTT. Protein sequence: CAIRPGQDGTEAFF.

The rearrangement links TRBV19 to TRBJ1-4; 8 bases are a match to TRBD1. The CDR3 sequence is 15 residues long. Germline-derived CDR1 and CDR2 are LNHDA and SQIVND (reference sequence). V shed 6 bases and J 0 bases; nucleotides not matched to a gene: 3. CDR3 protein: CASREQGATNEKLFF. CDR3 bases: TGTGCCAGTAGGGAACAGGGGGCAACTAATGAAAAACTGTTTTTT.

The chain employs TRBV7-3 and TRBJ2-3, with a tentative D call TRBD2 (5 bases). The CDR3 spans 14 residues. Trimming took 2 bases from V and 4 from J, leaving 10 bases between them. Germline CDR1 is SGHTA and CDR2 is FQGTGA. The CDR3 DNA is TGTGCCAGCAGCTTATCCGGGGTATCAGATACGCAGTATTTT. It codes for CASSLSGVSDTQYF.